This T cell receptor beta chain came from a study of patients and donors after allogeneic stem cell transplantation. TCRdb fed the RT-PCR reads into MiXCR, producing one record per CDR3 protein. Of about 110,000 distinct CDR3 sequences listed, around 38% were seen once; the top ten hold approximately 30%. This clonotype was observed a few times. With 3 bases removed from V and 5 bases from J, the gap between germline ends came to 11 bases. Germline lookup yields CDR1 LNHDA and CDR2 SQIVND (reference sequence). The CDR3 extends over 14 amino acids. The V call is TRBV19, the J call TRBJ1-5; D call uncertain. This sequence originates from a human donor who was either an allogeneic HSCT recipient or a stem cell or donor lymphocyte infusion donor (not recorded which). It is not recorded whose cells these are; they may come from a transplant donor. Sample: blood, either unsorted or a sorted T cell fraction (not recorded which). The CDR3 DNA follows: TGTGCCAGTAGTATGCCCCCCGGGGATCAGCCCCAGCATTTT. Translating it yields CASSMPPGDQPQHF. Together with reference TRBV19 and TRBJ1-5, the CDR3 gives the full variable domain: DGGITQSPKYLFRKEGQNVTLSCEQNLNHDAMYWYRQDPGQGLRLIYYSQIVNDFQKGDIAEGYSVSREKKESFPLTVTSAQKNPTAFYLCASSMPPGDQPQHFGDGTRLSIL.